These T cell receptor beta chains were read from a single sample in a study of cytomegalovirus exposure and HLA in healthy donors. Generated by immunoSEQ multiplex PCR, the TCRdb table keeps only in-frame clones and is missing some. The table shows 150,000 to 200,000 clones, with 65% to 70% occurring only once. Sequencing was performed on PBMCs. The receptors stem from a woman aged 18-29 years in good health and CMV-seropositive. CDR3s include the opening cysteine and the closing phenylalanine or tryptophan. D genes are given only for firm matches. Only some rows state a clone size, as once, few, many or a class for expanded clones.

V	size	J	D	CDR3	DNA
TRBV27	-	TRBJ2-3	TRBD2	CASSLYIRGGTDTQYF	TGTGCCAGCAGTCTTTATATTAGGGGAGGGACAGATACGCAGTATTTT
TRBV7-2	-	TRBJ2-7	-	CASSLGMRSSYEQYF	TGTGCCAGCAGCTTAGGCATGCGGAGCTCCTACGAGCAGTACTTC
TRBV10-3	-	TRBJ1-1	-	CAISESNTEAFF	TGTGCCATCAGTGAGAGCAACACTGAAGCTTTCTTT
TRBV27	-	TRBJ2-3	-	CASSFGDSTDTQYF	TGTGCCAGCAGTTTCGGGGACTCCACAGATACGCAGTATTTT
TRBV2	-	TRBJ2-7	-	CASSEVLRGEQYF	TGTGCCAGCAGTGAAGTCCTCCGGGGTGAGCAGTACTTC
TRBV9	-	TRBJ2-1	TRBD2	CASSAWMGTSGSNEQFF	TGTGCCAGCAGCGCCTGGATGGGGACTAGCGGGTCAAATGAGCAGTTCTTC
TRBV5-8	-	TRBJ2-1	TRBD2	CATKYLAGGFHEQFF	TGTGCCACCAAATATCTAGCGGGAGGATTTCATGAGCAGTTCTTC
TRBV11-2	-	TRBJ2-7	-	CASSPREFGEQYF	TGTGCCAGCAGCCCCCGAGAGTTCGGCGAGCAGTACTTC
TRBV9	-	TRBJ2-1	-	CTSSRLQGPPKNEQFF	TGTACCAGCTCCAGACTTCAGGGGCCCCCTAAGAATGAGCAGTTCTTC
TRBV13	-	TRBJ2-4	-	CASSGSSIQYF	TGTGCCAGCAGCGGGAGTAGCATTCAGTACTTC
TRBV7-3	-	TRBJ1-2	-	CASSLDNNYGYTF	TGTGCCAGCAGCTTAGACAATAACTATGGCTACACCTTC
TRBV19	-	TRBJ2-2	TRBD1	CASSPRDRATGELFF	TGTGCCAGTAGTCCCCGGGACAGAGCCACCGGGGAGCTGTTTTTT
TRBV29-1	-	TRBJ2-7	TRBD1	CSVLEGAQYEQYF	TGCAGCGTTCTAGAGGGGGCGCAATACGAGCAGTACTTC
TRBV6-5	-	TRBJ1-2	-	CASSPDSLFGYTF	TGTGCCAGCAGCCCCGACAGTTTGTTTGGCTACACCTTC
TRBV27	-	TRBJ1-1	-	CASSSVRNQGRAFF	TGTGCCAGCAGTTCCGTCCGAAACCAGGGAAGAGCTTTCTTT
TRBV7-2	-	TRBJ2-4	-	CASSLWTEKNIQYF	TGTGCCAGCAGCTTATGGACTGAGAAAAACATTCAGTACTTC
TRBV7-5	-	TRBJ1-4	-	CARFPIWGPNEKLFF	TGTGCCAGATTCCCAATATGGGGGCCTAATGAAAAACTGTTTTTT
TRBV4-2	-	TRBJ2-7	TRBD1	CASSPDRTGNEQYF	TGTGCCAGCAGCCCTGATAGGACAGGGAACGAGCAGTACTTC
TRBV2	-	TRBJ1-4	TRBD1	CASSGRDSPYNEKLFF	TGTGCCAGCAGTGGGAGGGACAGCCCTTATAATGAAAAACTGTTTTTT
TRBV4-1	-	TRBJ2-5	TRBD1	CASSQVLTGTGEETQYF	TGCGCCAGCAGCCAAGTCCTTACCGGGACAGGGGAAGAGACCCAGTACTTC
TRBV7-2	-	TRBJ2-3	-	CASSPTPRLADTQYF	TGTGCCAGCAGCCCTACTCCGCGACTAGCAGATACGCAGTATTTT
TRBV5-1	-	TRBJ1-1	-	CASSLQDRNTEAFF	TGCGCCAGCAGCTTACAGGATCGTAACACTGAAGCTTTCTTT
TRBV7-2	-	TRBJ2-7	TRBD2	CASSLAASGASYEQYF	TGTGCCAGCAGCTTAGCGGCTAGCGGGGCCTCCTACGAGCAGTACTTC
TRBV18	-	TRBJ1-1	TRBD1	CASSYGQGMNTEAFF	TGTGCCAGCTCATACGGACAGGGAATGAACACTGAAGCTTTCTTT
TRBV6-1	-	TRBJ2-7	TRBD2	CASSATSGRAGQYF	TGTGCCAGCAGTGCAACTAGCGGGAGGGCGGGGCAGTACTTC
TRBV6-1	-	TRBJ1-1	-	CASSDLTPLGAFF	TGTGCCAGCAGTGACCTGACACCCCTCGGAGCTTTCTTT
TRBV18	-	TRBJ1-3	-	CASSPGTGGDTIYF	TGTGCCAGCTCACCAGGGACGGGCGGGGACACCATATATTTT
TRBV9	few	TRBJ2-3	TRBD2	CASSLAGGRESADTQYF	TGTGCCAGCAGCCTAGCGGGAGGACGTGAGAGTGCAGATACGCAGTATTTT
TRBV11-2	-	TRBJ2-1	-	CASSLTAPTTANEQFF	TGTGCCAGCAGCTTAACCGCCCCCACTACGGCCAATGAGCAGTTCTTC
TRBV2	-	TRBJ1-1	-	CASSDIPGNTEAFF	TGTGCCAGCAGTGACATCCCAGGGAACACTGAAGCTTTCTTT
TRBV7-2	-	TRBJ2-7	TRBD1	CASSSGTGSQRYF	TGTGCCAGCAGCTCGGGGACAGGGTCCCAACGGTACTTC
TRBV27	few	TRBJ2-7	TRBD2	CASSPLRSGGSYEQYF	TGTGCCAGCAGCCCGCTTCGTAGCGGGGGAAGTTACGAGCAGTACTTC